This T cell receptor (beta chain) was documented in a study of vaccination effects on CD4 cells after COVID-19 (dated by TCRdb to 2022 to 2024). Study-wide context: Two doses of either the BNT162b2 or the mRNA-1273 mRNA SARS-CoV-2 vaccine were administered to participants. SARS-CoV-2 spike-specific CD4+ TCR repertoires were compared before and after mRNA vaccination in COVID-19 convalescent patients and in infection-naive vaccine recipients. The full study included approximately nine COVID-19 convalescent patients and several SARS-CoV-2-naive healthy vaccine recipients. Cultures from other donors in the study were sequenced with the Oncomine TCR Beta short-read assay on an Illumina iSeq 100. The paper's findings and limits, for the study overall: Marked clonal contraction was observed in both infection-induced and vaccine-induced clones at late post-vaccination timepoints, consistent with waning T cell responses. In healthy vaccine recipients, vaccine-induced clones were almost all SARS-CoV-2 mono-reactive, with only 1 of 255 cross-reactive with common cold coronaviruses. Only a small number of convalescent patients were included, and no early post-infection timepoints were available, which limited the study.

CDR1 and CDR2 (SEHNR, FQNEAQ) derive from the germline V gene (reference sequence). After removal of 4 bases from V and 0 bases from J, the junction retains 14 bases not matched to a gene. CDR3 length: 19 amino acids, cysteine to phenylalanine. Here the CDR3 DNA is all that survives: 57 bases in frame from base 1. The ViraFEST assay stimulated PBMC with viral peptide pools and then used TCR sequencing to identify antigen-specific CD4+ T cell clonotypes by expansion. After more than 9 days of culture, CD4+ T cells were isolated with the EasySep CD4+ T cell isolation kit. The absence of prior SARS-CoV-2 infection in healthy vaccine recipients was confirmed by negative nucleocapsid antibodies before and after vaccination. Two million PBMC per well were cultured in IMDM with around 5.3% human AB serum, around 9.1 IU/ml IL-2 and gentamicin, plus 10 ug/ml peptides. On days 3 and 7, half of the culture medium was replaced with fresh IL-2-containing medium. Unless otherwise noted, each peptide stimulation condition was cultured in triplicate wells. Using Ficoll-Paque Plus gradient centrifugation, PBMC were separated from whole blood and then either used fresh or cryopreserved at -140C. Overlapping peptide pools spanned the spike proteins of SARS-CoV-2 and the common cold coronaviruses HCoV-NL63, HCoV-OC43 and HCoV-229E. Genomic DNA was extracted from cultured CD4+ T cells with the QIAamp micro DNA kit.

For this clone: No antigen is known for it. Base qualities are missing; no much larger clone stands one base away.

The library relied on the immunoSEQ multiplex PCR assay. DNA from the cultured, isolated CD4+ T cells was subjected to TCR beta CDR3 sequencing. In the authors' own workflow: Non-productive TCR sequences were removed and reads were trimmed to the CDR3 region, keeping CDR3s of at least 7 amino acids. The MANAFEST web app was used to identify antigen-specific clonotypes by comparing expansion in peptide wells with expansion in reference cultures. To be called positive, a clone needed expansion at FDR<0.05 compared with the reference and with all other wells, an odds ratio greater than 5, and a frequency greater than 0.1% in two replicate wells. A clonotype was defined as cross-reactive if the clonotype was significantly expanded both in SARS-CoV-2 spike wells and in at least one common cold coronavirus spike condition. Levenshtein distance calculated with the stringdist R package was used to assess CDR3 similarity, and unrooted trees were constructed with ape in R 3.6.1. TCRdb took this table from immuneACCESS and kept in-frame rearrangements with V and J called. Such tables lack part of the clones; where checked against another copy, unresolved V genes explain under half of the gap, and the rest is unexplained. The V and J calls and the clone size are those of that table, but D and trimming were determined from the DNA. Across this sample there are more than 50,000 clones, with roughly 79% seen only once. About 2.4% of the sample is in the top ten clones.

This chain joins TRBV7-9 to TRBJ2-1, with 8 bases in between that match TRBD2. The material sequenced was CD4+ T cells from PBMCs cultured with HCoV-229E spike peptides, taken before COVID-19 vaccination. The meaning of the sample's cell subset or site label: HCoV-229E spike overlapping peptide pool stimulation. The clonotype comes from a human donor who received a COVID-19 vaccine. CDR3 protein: CASSSQKRGPLSSYNEQFF. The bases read TGTGCCAGCAGCTCCCAAAAGCGGGGGCCTCTGAGCTCCTACAATGAGCAGTTCTTC.